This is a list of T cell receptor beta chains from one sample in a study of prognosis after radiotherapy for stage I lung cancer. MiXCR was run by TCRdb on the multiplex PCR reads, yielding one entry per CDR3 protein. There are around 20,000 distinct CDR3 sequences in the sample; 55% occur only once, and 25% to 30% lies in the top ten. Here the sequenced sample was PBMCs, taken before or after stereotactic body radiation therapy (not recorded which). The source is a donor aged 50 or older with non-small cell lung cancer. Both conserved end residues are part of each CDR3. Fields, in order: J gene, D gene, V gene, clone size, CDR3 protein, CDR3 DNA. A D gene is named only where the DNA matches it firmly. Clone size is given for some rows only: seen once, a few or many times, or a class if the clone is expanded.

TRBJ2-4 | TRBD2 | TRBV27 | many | CASSFWGGTSGSPLVKNIQYF | TGTGCCAGCAGTTTTTGGGGGGGGACTAGCGGGAGTCCGTTGGTCAAAAACATTCAGTACTTC
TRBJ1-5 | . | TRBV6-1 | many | CAGSYSNQPQHF | TGTGCCGGTTCCTATAGCAATCAGCCCCAGCATTTT
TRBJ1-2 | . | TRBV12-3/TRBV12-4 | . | CASSPRRAANYGYTF | TGTGCCAGCAGCCCCAGGAGGGCAGCTAACTATGGCTACACCTTC
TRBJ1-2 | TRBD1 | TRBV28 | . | CASILDRVLVGYTF | TGTGCCAGCATTCTGGACAGGGTATTGGTAGGCTACACCTTC
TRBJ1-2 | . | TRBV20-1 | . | CSARGSDSLLTGYTF | TGCAGTGCTCGGGGGTCGGATAGCCTCCTCACGGGCTACACCTTC
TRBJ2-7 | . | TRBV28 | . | CAASQAGTHMYEQYF | TGTGCCGCCTCCCAAGCAGGTACTCATATGTACGAGCAGTACTTC
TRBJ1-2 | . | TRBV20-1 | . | CSASGPRKDGYTF | TGCAGTGCTTCCGGGCCGCGAAAGGATGGCTACACCTTT
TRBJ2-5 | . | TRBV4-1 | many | CASSQEQGVRETQYF | TGCGCCAGCAGCCAAGAGCAGGGAGTAAGGGAGACCCAGTACTTC
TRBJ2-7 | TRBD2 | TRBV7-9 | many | CASSLSGLATREQYF | TGTGCCAGCAGCTTGTCGGGACTAGCCACCCGAGAGCAGTACTTC
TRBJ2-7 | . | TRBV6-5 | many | CASSSTGYYEQYF | TGTGCCAGCAGTTCTACAGGGTACTACGAGCAGTACTTC
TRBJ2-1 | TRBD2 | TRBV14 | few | CASRLPTSGDNEQFF | TGTGCCAGCAGGCTCCCGACTAGCGGGGACAATGAGCAGTTCTTC
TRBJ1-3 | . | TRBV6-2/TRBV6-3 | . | CASSYMRAGNTIYF | TGTGCCAGCAGTTACATGCGGGCTGGAAACACCATATATTTT
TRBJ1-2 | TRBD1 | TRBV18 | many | CASSPVQGTSNYGYTF | TGTGCCAGCTCACCAGTACAGGGGACCTCTAACTATGGCTACACCTTC
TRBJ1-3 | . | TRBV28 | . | CATLCGVGGNTIYF | TGTGCCACCCTATGTGGGGTGGGCGGAAACACCATATATTTT
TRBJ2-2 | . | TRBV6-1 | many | CASTPVKGRLELFF | TGTGCCAGCACCCCGGTCAAAGGTCGACTGGAGCTGTTTTTT
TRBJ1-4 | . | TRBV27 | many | CASSPRQATNEKLFF | TGTGCCAGCAGTCCTCGACAAGCAACTAATGAAAAACTGTTTTTT
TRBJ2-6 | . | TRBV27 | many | CASKGISSGANVLTF | TGTGCCAGCAAAGGCATTTCCTCTGGGGCCAACGTCCTGACTTTC
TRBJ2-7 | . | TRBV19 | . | CDSSGAASYEQYF | TGTGACAGTAGTGGGGCGGCTTCATACGAGCAGTACTTC
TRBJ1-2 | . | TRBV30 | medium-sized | CAWSVGRANYGYTF | TGTGCCTGGAGTGTAGGCAGGGCTAACTATGGCTACACCTTC
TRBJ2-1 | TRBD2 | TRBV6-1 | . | CASSDLPGLGVAMQFF | TGTGCCAGCAGTGACCTACCGGGACTAGGGGTAGCTATGCAGTTCTTC
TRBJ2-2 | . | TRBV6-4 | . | CASRPGPNTGDLFF | TGTGCCAGCAGACCCGGACCGAACACCGGGGATTTGTTTTTT
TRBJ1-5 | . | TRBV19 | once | CASSISGQPQHF | TGTGCCAGTAGTATATCCGGTCAGCCCCAGCATTTT
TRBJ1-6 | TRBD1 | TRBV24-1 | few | CATSDSDRESSYNSPLHF | TGTGCCACCAGTGACTCTGACAGGGAGAGCTCCTATAATTCACCCCTCCACTTT
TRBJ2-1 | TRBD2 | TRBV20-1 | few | CSARDLIGRVYNEQFF | TGCAGTGCTAGAGATTTAATCGGGAGGGTTTACAATGAGCAGTTCTTC
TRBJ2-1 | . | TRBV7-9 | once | CASSLQGLGSYNEQFF | TGTGCCAGCAGCTTGCAAGGACTTGGCTCCTACAATGAGCAGTTCTTC
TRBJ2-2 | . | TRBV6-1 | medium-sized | CASRGSPNTGELFF | TGTGCCAGCAGGGGGAGCCCGAACACCGGGGAGCTGTTTTTT
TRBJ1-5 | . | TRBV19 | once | CASSPSARGRVNQPQHF | TGTGCCAGTAGTCCCTCTGCTAGAGGGCGGGTCAATCAGCCCCAGCATTTT
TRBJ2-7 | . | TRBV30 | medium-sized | CAWSFGLPGSYEQYF | TGTGCCTGGAGTTTTGGTCTCCCGGGCTCCTACGAGCAGTACTTC